Below are 2 T cell receptor beta chains sequenced from a single sample in a study of tumor-infiltrating lymphocytes in primary liver carcinoma. Synthesis of TCR beta cDNA was carried out from approximately 500 ng total RNA with a constant-region primer. Libraries for TCR beta were built through three nested multiplex PCR rounds, which together made up a slightly modified ARM-PCR procedure. A C-beta reverse primer and TRBV1-TRBV30 forward primers served in each of the first two PCR rounds, at ten to eleven cycles apiece. TCRdb reprocessed the multiplex PCR reads with MiXCR, giving one entry per CDR3 protein. Among more than 150,000 distinct CDR3 sequences listed, over 45% were seen once. The blood RNA (from unsorted whole blood) was obtained, and germline DNA was also extracted. Sequencing was done on a sample of peripheral blood. The source of these receptors is a man aged 40-55 years with primary liver carcinoma and hepatitis B virus infection.

Details on this clonotype: One junction end disagrees with the germline gene, perhaps due to a read error. V and J are TRBV28 and TRBJ2-7; 7 bases fit TRBD2. The CDR3 has 14 amino acids. CDR1 and CDR2 (germline): MDHEN, SYDVKM. CDR3 region: CSSSLSGGTYEQYF. The CDR3 DNA reads TGTTCCAGCAGTTTGTCGGGAGGTACCTACGAGCAGTACTTC.

Regarding this clonotype: Germline is not matched at one junction end, which may reflect a read error. This chain connects TRBV11-3 to TRBJ2-7; no definite D call. This CDR3 region has 17 residues. The germline gives CDR1 SGHNT, CDR2 YENEEA. CDR3 sequence: CASSLDSSGWTRYEQYF. The CDR3 DNA reads as TGTGCCAGTAGCTTAGATAGCTCGGGTTGGACGAGATACGAGCAGTACTTC.